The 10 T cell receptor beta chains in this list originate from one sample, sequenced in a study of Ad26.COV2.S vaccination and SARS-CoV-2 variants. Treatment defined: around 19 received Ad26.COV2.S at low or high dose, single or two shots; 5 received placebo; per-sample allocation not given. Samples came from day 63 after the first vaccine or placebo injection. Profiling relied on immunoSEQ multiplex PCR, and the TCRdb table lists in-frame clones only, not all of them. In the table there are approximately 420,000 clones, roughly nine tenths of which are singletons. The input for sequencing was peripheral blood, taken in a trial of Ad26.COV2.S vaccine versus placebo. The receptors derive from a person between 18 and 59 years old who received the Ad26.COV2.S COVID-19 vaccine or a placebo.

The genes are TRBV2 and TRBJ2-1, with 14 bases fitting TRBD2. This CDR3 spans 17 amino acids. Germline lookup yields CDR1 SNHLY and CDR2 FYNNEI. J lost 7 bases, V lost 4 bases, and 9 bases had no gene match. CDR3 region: CASSALGLAGGYNEQFF. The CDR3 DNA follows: TGTGCCAGCAGTGCCCTCGGACTAGCGGGGGGTTATAATGAGCAGTTCTTC.

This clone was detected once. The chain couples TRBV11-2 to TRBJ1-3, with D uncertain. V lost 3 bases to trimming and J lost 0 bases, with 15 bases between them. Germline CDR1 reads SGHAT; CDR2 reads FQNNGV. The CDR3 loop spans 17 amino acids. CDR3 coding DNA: TGTGCCAGCAGCTTTTTACGTACTGGCCCCTCTGGAAACACCATATATTTT. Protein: CASSFLRTGPSGNTIYF.

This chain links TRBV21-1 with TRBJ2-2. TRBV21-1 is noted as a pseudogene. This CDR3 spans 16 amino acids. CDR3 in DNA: TGTGCCAGCAGCAAAGATCCTTTTTGGGACACCGGGGAGCTGTTTTTT. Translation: CASSKDPFWDTGELFF.

CDR3 amino acids: CASSIAPVDTQYF. The CDR3 DNA reads TGTGCCAGTAGTATAGCCCCCGTTGATACGCAGTATTTT. The rearrangement uses TRBV19 and TRBJ2-3; D is undetermined. The germline V gene encodes CDR1 LNHDA and CDR2 SQIVND (reference sequence). The CDR3 sequence is 13 residues long. V lost 1 base to trimming and J lost 6 bases, with 8 bases between them. Supplemented by reference TRBV19 and TRBJ2-3, the full variable domain reads DGGITQSPKYLFRKEGQNVTLSCEQNLNHDAMYWYRQDPGQGLRLIYYSQIVNDFQKGDIAEGYSVSREKKESFPLTVTSAQKNPTAFYLCASSIAPVDTQYFGPGTRLTVL.

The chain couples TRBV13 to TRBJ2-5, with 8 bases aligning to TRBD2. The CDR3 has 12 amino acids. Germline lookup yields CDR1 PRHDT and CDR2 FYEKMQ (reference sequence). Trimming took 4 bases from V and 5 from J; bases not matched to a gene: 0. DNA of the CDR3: TGTGCCAGCAGCTCTAGCGGGGAGACCCAGTACTTC. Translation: CASSSSGETQYF.

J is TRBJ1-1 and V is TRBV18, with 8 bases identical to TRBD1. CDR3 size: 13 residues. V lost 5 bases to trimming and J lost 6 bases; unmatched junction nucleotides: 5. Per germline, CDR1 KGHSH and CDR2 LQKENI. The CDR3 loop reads CASSSTGGAEAFF. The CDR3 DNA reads TGTGCCAGCTCATCCACAGGGGGTGCTGAAGCTTTCTTT.

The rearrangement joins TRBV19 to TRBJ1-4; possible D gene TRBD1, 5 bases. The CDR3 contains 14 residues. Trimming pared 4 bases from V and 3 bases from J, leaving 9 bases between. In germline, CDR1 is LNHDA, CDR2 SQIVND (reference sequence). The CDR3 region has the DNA TGTGCCAGTAGTACCGACAGAGCTAATGAAAAACTGTTTTTT. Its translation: CASSTDRANEKLFF.

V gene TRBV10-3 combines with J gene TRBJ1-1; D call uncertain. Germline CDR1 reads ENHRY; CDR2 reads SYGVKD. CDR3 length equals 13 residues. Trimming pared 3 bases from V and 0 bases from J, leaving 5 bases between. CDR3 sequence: CAISDGLNTEAFF. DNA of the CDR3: TGTGCCATCAGTGACGGTCTGAACACTGAAGCTTTCTTT.

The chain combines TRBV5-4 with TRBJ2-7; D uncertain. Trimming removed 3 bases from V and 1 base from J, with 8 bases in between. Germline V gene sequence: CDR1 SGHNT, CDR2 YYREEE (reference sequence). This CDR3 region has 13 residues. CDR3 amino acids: CASSSPGSYEQYF. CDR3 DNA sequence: TGTGCCAGCAGCTCACCCGGGTCCTACGAGCAGTACTTC.

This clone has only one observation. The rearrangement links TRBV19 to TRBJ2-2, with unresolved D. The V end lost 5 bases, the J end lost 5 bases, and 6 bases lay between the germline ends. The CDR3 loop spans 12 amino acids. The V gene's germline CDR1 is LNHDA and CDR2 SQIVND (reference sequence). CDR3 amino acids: CASSVRTGELFF. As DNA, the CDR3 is TGTGCCAGTAGTGTACGGACCGGGGAGCTGTTTTTT.